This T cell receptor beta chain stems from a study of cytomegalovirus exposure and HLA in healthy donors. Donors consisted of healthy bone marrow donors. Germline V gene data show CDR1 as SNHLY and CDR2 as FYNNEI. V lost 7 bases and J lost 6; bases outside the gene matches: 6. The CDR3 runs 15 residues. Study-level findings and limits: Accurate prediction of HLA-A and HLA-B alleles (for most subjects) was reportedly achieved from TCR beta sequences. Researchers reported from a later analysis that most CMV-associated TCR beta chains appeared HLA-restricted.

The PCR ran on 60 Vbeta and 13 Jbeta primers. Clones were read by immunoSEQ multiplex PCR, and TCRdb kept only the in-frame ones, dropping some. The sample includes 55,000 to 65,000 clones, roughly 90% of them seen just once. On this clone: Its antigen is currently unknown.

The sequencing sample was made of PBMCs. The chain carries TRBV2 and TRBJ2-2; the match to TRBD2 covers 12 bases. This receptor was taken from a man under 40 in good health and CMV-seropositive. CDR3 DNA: TGTGCCAGCAAACTAGCGGGAGGCGGCTCCGGGGAGCTGTTTTTT. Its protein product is CASKLAGGGSGELFF.